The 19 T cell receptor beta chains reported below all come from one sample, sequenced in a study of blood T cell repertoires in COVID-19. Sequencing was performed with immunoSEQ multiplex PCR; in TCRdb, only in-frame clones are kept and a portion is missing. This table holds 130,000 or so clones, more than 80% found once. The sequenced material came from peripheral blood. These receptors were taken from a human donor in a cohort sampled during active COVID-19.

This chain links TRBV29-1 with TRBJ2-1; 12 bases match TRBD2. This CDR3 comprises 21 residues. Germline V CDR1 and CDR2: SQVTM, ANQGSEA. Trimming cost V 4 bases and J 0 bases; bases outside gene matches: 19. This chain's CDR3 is CSVAMPRTSGTYFSSYNEQFF. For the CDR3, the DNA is TGCAGCGTTGCTATGCCCCGGACTAGCGGGACCTATTTCAGCTCCTACAATGAGCAGTTCTTC.

The CDR3 is CASRRTAGGLYGYTF. CDR3 bases: TGCGCCAGCAGGCGGACAGCGGGGGGTTTGTATGGCTACACCTTC. The chain recombines TRBV4-3 with TRBJ1-2; possible D gene TRBD1, 6 bases. Germline V lookup: CDR1 LGHNA, CDR2 YSLEER. Trimming cost V 6 bases and J 5 bases, with 19 bases left between them. The CDR3 loop spans 15 amino acids.

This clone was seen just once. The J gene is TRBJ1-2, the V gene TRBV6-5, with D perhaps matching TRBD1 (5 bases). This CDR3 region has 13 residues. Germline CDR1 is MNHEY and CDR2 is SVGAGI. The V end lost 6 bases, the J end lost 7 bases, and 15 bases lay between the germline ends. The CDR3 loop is CASRNTGYRGYTF. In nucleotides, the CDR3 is TGTGCCAGCAGAAACACAGGTTATCGTGGCTACACCTTC.

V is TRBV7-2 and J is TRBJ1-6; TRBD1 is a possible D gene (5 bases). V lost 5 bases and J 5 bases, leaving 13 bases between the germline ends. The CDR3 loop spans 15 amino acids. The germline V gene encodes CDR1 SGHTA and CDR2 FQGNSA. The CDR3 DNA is TGTGCCAGCAGCCCTGGGGCAGGGAATAATTCACCCCTCCACTTT. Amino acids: CASSPGAGNNSPLHF.

CDR3 sequence (DNA): TGCGCCAGCAGCTCAGGACAGCCGGCAAGCTCCTATAATTCACCCCTCCACTTT. Translation gives CASSSGQPASSYNSPLHF. This chain connects TRBV5-1 to TRBJ1-6, with a possible D match to TRBD1 (6 bases). The germline CDR1 and CDR2 sequences are SGHRS and YFSETQ. The CDR3 length is 18 residues. V lost 3 bases to trimming and J lost 0 bases, with 16 bases between them.

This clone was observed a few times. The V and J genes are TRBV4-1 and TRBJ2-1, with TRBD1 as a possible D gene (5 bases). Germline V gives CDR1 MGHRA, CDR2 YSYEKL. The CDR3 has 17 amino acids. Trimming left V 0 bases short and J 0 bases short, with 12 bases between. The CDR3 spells CASSQDPKGHSYNEQFF. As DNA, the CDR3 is TGCGCCAGCAGCCAAGATCCAAAAGGACACTCCTACAATGAGCAGTTCTTC.

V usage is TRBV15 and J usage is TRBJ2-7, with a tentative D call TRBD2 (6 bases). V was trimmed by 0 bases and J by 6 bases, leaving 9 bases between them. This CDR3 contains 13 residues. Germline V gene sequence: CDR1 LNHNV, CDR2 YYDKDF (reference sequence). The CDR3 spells CATSREEGGEQYV. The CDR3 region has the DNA TGTGCCACCAGCAGAGAGGAGGGAGGCGAGCAGTACGTC.

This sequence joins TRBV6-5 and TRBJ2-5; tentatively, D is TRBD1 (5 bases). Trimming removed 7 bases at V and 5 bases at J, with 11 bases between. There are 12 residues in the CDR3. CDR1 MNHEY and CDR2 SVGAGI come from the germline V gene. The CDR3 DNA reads TGTGCCAGCACCCAGGGTTACGAGACCCAGTACTTC. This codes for CASTQGYETQYF.

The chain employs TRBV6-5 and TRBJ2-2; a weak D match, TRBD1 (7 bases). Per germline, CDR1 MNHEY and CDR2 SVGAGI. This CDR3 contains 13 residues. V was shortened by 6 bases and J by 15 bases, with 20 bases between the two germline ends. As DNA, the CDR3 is TGTGCCAGCAGAGGAGGGGGCTTACGGGTTTTGTTTTTT. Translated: CASRGGGLRVLFF.

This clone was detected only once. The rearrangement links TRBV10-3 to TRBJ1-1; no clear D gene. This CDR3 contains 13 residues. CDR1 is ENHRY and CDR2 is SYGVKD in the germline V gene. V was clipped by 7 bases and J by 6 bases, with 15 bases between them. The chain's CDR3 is CAITPGLSAEAFF. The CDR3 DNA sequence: TGTGCCATCACCCCCGGATTGAGCGCTGAAGCTTTCTTT.

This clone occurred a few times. DNA of the CDR3: TGTGCCAGCAGCTTATCGGCTACGGGTCGGGCTTTCTTT. Amino acid sequence: CASSLSATGRAFF. This chain links TRBV7-3 with TRBJ1-1, with D unresolved. Trimming stripped 2 bases from V and 11 bases from J, with 15 bases between. Germline loops: CDR1 SGHTA, CDR2 FQGTGA. The CDR3 extends over 13 amino acids.

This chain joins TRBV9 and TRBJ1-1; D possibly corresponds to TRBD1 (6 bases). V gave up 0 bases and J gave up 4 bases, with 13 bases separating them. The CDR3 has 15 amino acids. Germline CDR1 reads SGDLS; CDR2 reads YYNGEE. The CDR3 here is CASSVEGGRVTEAFF. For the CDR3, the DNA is TGTGCCAGCAGCGTAGAAGGGGGACGGGTCACTGAAGCTTTCTTT.

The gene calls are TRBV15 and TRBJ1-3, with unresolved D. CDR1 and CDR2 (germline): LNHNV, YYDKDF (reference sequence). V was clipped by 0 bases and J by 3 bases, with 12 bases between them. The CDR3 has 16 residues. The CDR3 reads CATSRDRELFGNTIYF. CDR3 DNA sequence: TGTGCCACCAGCAGAGATAGGGAGTTATTTGGAAACACCATATATTTT.

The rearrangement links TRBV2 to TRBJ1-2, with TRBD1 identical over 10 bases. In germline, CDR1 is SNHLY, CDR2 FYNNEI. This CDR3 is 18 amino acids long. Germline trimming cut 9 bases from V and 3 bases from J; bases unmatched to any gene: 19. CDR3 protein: CARSARRPGTGVDYGYTF. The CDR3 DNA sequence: TGTGCCAGAAGCGCCAGGCGGCCCGGGACAGGGGTTGACTATGGCTACACCTTC.

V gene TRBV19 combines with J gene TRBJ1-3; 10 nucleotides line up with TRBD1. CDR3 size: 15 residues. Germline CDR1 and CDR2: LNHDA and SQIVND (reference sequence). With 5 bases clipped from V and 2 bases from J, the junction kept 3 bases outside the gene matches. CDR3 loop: CASSEDRGPGNTIYF. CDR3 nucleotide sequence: TGTGCCAGTAGTGAAGACAGGGGGCCTGGAAACACCATATATTTT.

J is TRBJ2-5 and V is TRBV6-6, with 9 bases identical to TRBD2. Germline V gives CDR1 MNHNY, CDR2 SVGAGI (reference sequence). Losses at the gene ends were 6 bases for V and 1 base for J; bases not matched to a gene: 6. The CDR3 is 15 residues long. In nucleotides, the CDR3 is TGTGCCAGCAGACCCCCAGCGGGGGGCCAAGAGACCCAGTACTTC. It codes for CASRPPAGGQETQYF.

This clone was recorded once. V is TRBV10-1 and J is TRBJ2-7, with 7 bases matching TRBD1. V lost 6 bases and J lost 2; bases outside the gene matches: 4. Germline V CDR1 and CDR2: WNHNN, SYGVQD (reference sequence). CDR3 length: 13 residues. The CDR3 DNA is TGCGCCAGCAGAGTGGGGACAGCCTACGAGCAGTACGTC. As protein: CASRVGTAYEQYV.

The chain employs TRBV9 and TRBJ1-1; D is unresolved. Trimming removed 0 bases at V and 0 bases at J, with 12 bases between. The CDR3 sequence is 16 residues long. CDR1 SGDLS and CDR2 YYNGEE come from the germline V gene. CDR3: CASSVAISDMNTEAFF. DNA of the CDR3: TGTGCCAGCAGCGTAGCTATCTCAGACATGAACACTGAAGCTTTCTTT.

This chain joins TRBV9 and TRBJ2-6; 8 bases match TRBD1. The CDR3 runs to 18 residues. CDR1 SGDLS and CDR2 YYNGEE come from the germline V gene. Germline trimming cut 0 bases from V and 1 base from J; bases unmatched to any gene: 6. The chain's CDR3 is CASSVAGQGFSGANVLTF. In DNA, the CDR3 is TGTGCCAGCAGCGTAGCAGGACAGGGTTTTTCTGGGGCCAACGTCCTGACTTTC.